This T cell receptor (beta chain) originates from a study of cytomegalovirus exposure and HLA in healthy donors. Study overall: Among the approximately 370 donors who were genotyped, 81% fell in the genetic ancestry cluster that is associated with self-reported Caucasian donors. Overall study results and limits: Certain sequence variants were highly shared and formed a cluster, and this cluster was likely a sequencing artifact. Roughly even sequencing depth across donors was the assumption behind the presence/absence analyses. In a later analysis, a missense DCLRE1C variant was linked to TCR beta V- and J-gene trimming.

Primers for the PCR totalled 60 Vbeta and 13 Jbeta. Data came from immunoSEQ multiplex PCR; TCRdb stores just in-frame clones and leaves some out. Of approximately 220,000 clones listed, roughly 83% were seen once; the top ten hold roughly 0.71%. Trimming took 2 bases from V and 1 from J; bases not matched to a gene: 0. The length of the CDR3 is 15 residues. Germline CDR1 is SEHNR and CDR2 is FQNEAQ (reference sequence). About this clone itself: Antigen unknown. The missing conserved phenylalanine or tryptophan at the end of this CDR3 makes a read error likely.

Sequenced material: PBMCs. The origin of this receptor is a boy between 2 and 10 years old in good health and CMV-seronegative. This chain uses TRBV7-9 with TRBJ2-3; 10 bases are shared with TRBD2. DNA of the CDR3: TGTGCCAGCAGCTTAACTAGCGGGGGCACAGATACGCAGTATGTT. As protein: CASSLTSGGTDTQYV.